This TCR beta chain was documented in a study of early T cells in non-severe SARS-CoV-2 infection. Notes on the study in general: Comparison of clonotypes with VDJdb favored anti-spike CD8 responses while missing private and CD4 specificities.

Attached unique molecular identifiers marked individual cDNA molecules. TCRdb independently ran MiXCR on the 5' RACE reads; one entry per CDR3 protein. Of 75,000 to 100,000 distinct CDR3 sequences listed, under 15% were seen once; the top ten hold 4.5% to 7%. This clonotype was counted a few times. Its antigen is as yet unknown. Germline V gene lookup returns CDR1 SNHLY and CDR2 FYNNEI. CDR3 length: 10 residues. V was shortened by 9 bases and J by 5 bases, with 5 bases between the two germline ends. Sequencing was carried out using whole blood. The V and J genes are TRBV2 and TRBJ2-1; D call uncertain. This receptor was taken from an adult who was a healthcare worker with PCR-confirmed SARS-CoV-2 infection or an uninfected control (not recorded which). CDR3 coding DNA: TGTGCCAGGTCCGACAATGAGCAGTTCTTC. Its protein is CARSDNEQFF.